This T cell receptor (beta chain) came from a study of blood T cells in healthy people across ages. The CDR3 is 14 residues long. Germline CDR1 and CDR2: SGDLS and YYNGEE. The V and J ends lost 8 bases and 4 bases respectively, with 18 bases between them. This clonotype has a handful of counts. What it recognizes is unknown. General study findings and limits: Higher diversity, along with more naive CD4+ cells, distinguished long-lived donors from aged donors. TCR beta diversity, measured per million T cells, fell in a roughly linear way with age.

A sample-barcoded 5' primer and a J-beta primer mix were used in a second PCR of about 6 to 11 cycles. Carrying 12 random nucleotides, a template-switch adaptor labeled each individual cDNA molecule. MiXCR was run by TCRdb on the 5' RACE reads, yielding one entry per CDR3 protein. The repertoire includes roughly 2 million distinct CDR3 sequences, about 50% of them detected once, and around 2.1% sits in the top ten. This TCR derives from a woman between 35 and 50 years old in good health. The chain joins TRBV9 to TRBJ2-5; D uncertain. The sequenced material came from blood. In nucleotides, the CDR3 is TGTGCCAGTAGCCCGCTGACAATCTCAGAGACCCAGTACTTC. This translates into CASSPLTISETQYF.